The 32 T cell receptor beta chains given below trace back to one sample, sequenced in a study of blood T cell repertoires in COVID-19. Libraries were prepared by immunoSEQ multiplex PCR; TCRdb keeps only in-frame clonotypes and omits some of them. The sample yields roughly 200,000 clones, under 80% seen once. The sample taken for sequencing was peripheral blood. The receptor set was obtained from a man aged 50 to 59 who had recovered from COVID-19.

V and J are TRBV4-2 and TRBJ1-4, with 8 positions matching TRBD1. The germline CDR1 and CDR2 sequences are LGHNA and YNFKEQ. J gave up 3 bases and V 0 bases, and 3 bases lay outside the gene matches. This CDR3 is built from 16 residues. The CDR3 DNA follows: TGTGCCAGCAGCCAAGATAGGGGACAGGCTAATGAAAAACTGTTTTTT. Protein: CASSQDRGQANEKLFF.

This chain uses TRBV3-1 (or the pseudogene TRBV3-2) with TRBJ1-3; 7 nucleotides line up with TRBD1. J gave up 4 bases and V 1 base, and 4 bases lay outside the gene matches. Germline-derived CDR1 and CDR2 are LGHDT and YNNKEL (reference sequence). The CDR3 is made up of 15 amino acids. CDR3 nucleotides: TGTGCCAGCAGCCAAGTGAGGGGGCCCGGAAACACCATATATTTT. Amino acid sequence: CASSQVRGPGNTIYF.

The J gene is TRBJ2-1, the V gene TRBV27; 11 nucleotides align to TRBD1. Germline V lookup: CDR1 MNHEY, CDR2 SMNVEV (reference sequence). The CDR3 is 17 residues long. With 5 bases clipped from V and 5 bases from J, the junction kept 11 bases outside the gene matches. The CDR3 is CASSPRTGGALHNEQFF. CDR3 DNA sequence: TGTGCCAGCAGTCCGAGGACAGGGGGCGCACTCCACAATGAGCAGTTCTTC.

V usage is TRBV3-1 (or the pseudogene TRBV3-2) and J usage is TRBJ2-3; D might be TRBD2 (5 bases). Per the germline V gene, CDR1 is LGHDT and CDR2 is YNNKEL (reference sequence). V was clipped by 7 bases and J by 6 bases, with 26 bases between them. The length of the CDR3 is 17 residues. The CDR3 here is CASTSRGSASPFDTQYF. CDR3 coding DNA: TGTGCCAGCACCTCACGGGGAAGCGCGAGCCCCTTCGATACGCAGTATTTT.

This chain links TRBV6-1 with TRBJ2-7; TRBD1 might be the D (7 bases). Looked up from germline, CDR1 is MNHNS and CDR2 is SASEGT. This CDR3 contains 14 residues. With 1 base removed from V and 4 bases from J, the gap between germline ends came to 11 bases. CDR3 coding DNA: TGTGCCAGCAGTGAAGACAGGGGAGGTTACGAGCAGTACTTC. It translates to CASSEDRGGYEQYF.

The chain carries TRBV4-1 and TRBJ1-1; D gene ambiguous. The CDR3 is 11 residues long. Germline values: CDR1 MGHRA, CDR2 YSYEKL. The V gene lost 9 bases and the J gene lost 1 base, with 6 bases spanning the gap. Here the CDR3 reads CASTRNTEAFF. In nucleotides, the CDR3 is TGCGCCAGTACAAGGAACACTGAAGCTTTCTTT.

This sequence joins TRBV4-2 and TRBJ1-4, with 7 positions matching TRBD1. With V trimmed by 4 bases and J by 7 bases, 6 bases remained unmatched. The CDR3 spans 14 residues. Per the germline V gene, CDR1 is LGHNA and CDR2 is YNFKEQ. Here the CDR3 reads CASSPNRGIEKLFF. The CDR3 DNA follows: TGTGCCAGCAGCCCGAACAGGGGTATTGAAAAACTGTTTTTT.

The chain uses TRBV27 and TRBJ2-7, with 7 bases that match TRBD1. Germline V gene sequence: CDR1 MNHEY, CDR2 SMNVEV (reference sequence). The V and J ends lost 5 bases and 1 base, in that order; junction bases with no gene match: 5. This CDR3 comprises 14 residues. The CDR3 loop is CASSMDRQSYEQYF. CDR3 DNA sequence: TGTGCCAGCAGTATGGACAGGCAATCCTACGAGCAGTACTTC.

This rearrangement joins TRBV29-1 to TRBJ2-7, with TRBD1 matching 12 bases. Germline V gives CDR1 SQVTM, CDR2 ANQGSEA. Germline trimming cut 5 bases from V and 7 bases from J; bases unmatched to any gene: 9. This CDR3 comprises 14 residues. The CDR3 region is CSVSPGQGAREQYF. The CDR3 region has the DNA TGCAGCGTTTCCCCGGGACAGGGGGCGAGGGAGCAGTACTTC.

The CDR3 here is CSVAGVAGEQYF. The CDR3 DNA reads as TGCAGCGTAGCCGGGGTTGCGGGCGAGCAGTACTTC. The chain couples TRBV29-1 to TRBJ2-7, with D possibly TRBD2 on 5 matching bases. This CDR3 contains 12 residues. From germline, CDR1 is SQVTM and CDR2 ANQGSEA. Trimming left V 6 bases short and J 6 bases short, with 15 bases between.

The gene calls are TRBV2 and TRBJ1-4, with D possibly TRBD1 on 5 matching bases. Trimming removed 6 bases at V and 8 bases at J, with 19 bases between. CDR1 and CDR2 (germline): SNHLY, FYNNEI. This CDR3 is 15 amino acids long. The CDR3 is CASRISSDKVEKLFF. The CDR3 bases are TGTGCCAGCAGAATAAGCTCGGACAAGGTAGAAAAACTGTTTTTT.

This sequence joins TRBV29-1 and TRBJ2-1; 16 bases fit TRBD2. CDR3 size: 19 residues. Germline lookup yields CDR1 SQVTM and CDR2 ANQGSEA. The ends lost 0 bases at V and 6 bases at J; junction bases unmatched: 11. The CDR3 is CSVEDPGLAGGLPINEQFF. The CDR3 nucleotides read TGCAGCGTTGAAGATCCGGGACTAGCGGGAGGGCTCCCAATCAATGAGCAGTTCTTC.

This clone was recorded once. The genes are TRBV5-4 and TRBJ1-1; D is unclear. The length of the CDR3 is 15 residues. CDR1 is SGHNT, CDR2 YYREEE, per germline (reference sequence). The ends were cut back, 3 bases at V and 8 bases at J, with 20 bases in the middle. The CDR3 here is CASSCPFPTCVEAFF. The CDR3 DNA is TGTGCCAGCAGCTGCCCCTTCCCTACGTGCGTCGAAGCTTTCTTT.

This rearrangement joins TRBV28 to TRBJ2-3; 9 bases fit TRBD2. J gave up 1 base and V 6 bases, and 11 bases lay outside the gene matches. Per germline, CDR1 MDHEN and CDR2 SYDVKM. The CDR3 spans 17 residues. In nucleotides, the CDR3 is TGTGCCAGCAGCTTCTCGAGGCGGGAGGGCCGCACAGATACGCAGTATTTT. Protein product: CASSFSRREGRTDTQYF.

This clone is a singleton in its sample. J is TRBJ1-1 and V is TRBV5-1; maybe TRBD1 (6 bases). The germline CDR1 and CDR2 sequences are SGHRS and YFSETQ. The CDR3 totals 18 residues. Trimming removed 0 bases at V and 0 bases at J, with 18 bases between. CDR3 protein: CASSLGGGTGSLNTEAFF. The DNA for the CDR3 is TGCGCCAGCAGCTTGGGGGGTGGAACAGGGTCCTTGAACACTGAAGCTTTCTTT. Full variable domain (remainder filled in from reference TRBV5-1 and TRBJ1-1): KAGVTQTPRYLIKTRGQQVTLSCSPISGHRSVSWYQQTPGQGLQFLFEYFSETQRNKGNFPGRFSGRQFSNSRSEMNVSTLELGDSALYLCASSLGGGTGSLNTEAFFGQGTRLTVV.

This clone was detected only a few times. The V call is TRBV6-5, the J call TRBJ1-1; 7 nucleotides agree with TRBD1. Germline trimming cut 6 bases from V and 1 base from J; bases unmatched to any gene: 5. The CDR3 covers 14 residues. Germline V gene lookup returns CDR1 MNHEY and CDR2 SVGAGI. The CDR3 DNA reads TGTGCCAGCAGCGAGACAGGGCCGAACACTGAAGCTTTCTTT. Its protein is CASSETGPNTEAFF.

The J gene is TRBJ2-7, the V gene TRBV7-9; 14 bases match TRBD2. From germline, CDR1 is SEHNR and CDR2 FQNEAQ (reference sequence). The CDR3 has 14 residues. The trim removed 5 bases at V and 6 bases at J, leaving 3 bases unmatched. The CDR3 here is CASSAGTSGSEQYF. In DNA, the CDR3 is TGTGCCAGCAGCGCCGGGACTAGCGGGAGCGAGCAGTACTTC.

Written as DNA, the CDR3 is TGCAGCGTGGTGATGGGCGTCGGTCAGCCCCAGCATTTT. Translation: CSVVMGVGQPQHF. The chain has TRBV29-1 and TRBJ1-5; D is ambiguous. V was clipped by 6 bases and J by 6 bases, with 15 bases between them. CDR3 length: 13 amino acids. Germline V CDR1 and CDR2: SQVTM, ANQGSEA.

The chain uses TRBV5-1 and TRBJ2-5; D is possibly TRBD1 (6 bases). The CDR3 extends over 12 amino acids. Germline V lookup: CDR1 SGHRS, CDR2 YFSETQ. V lost 4 bases and J lost 5, with 9 bases in between. CDR3 DNA: TGCGCCAGCAGCACAGGGATTGAGACCCAGTACTTC. This gives the protein CASSTGIETQYF.

V is TRBV5-1 and J is TRBJ1-2; D is unresolved. Looked up from germline, CDR1 is SGHRS and CDR2 is YFSETQ. Trimming took 0 bases from V and 2 from J, leaving 8 bases between them. This CDR3 contains 14 residues. The DNA of the CDR3 is TGCGCCAGCAGCTTGGAGTACAGAAACTATGGCTACACCTTC. It encodes CASSLEYRNYGYTF.

The V and J genes are TRBV10-3 and TRBJ1-1; 7 bases align to TRBD1. Trimming at V came to 0 bases and at J to 4 bases, leaving 5 bases not matched to a gene. The CDR3 has 15 amino acids. Germline values: CDR1 ENHRY, CDR2 SYGVKD. The CDR3 nucleotides are TGTGCCATCAGTGAGTCGGGGACAGATCTCACTGAAGCTTTCTTT. Amino acids: CAISESGTDLTEAFF.

This clone was seen only once. The rearrangement joins TRBV19 to TRBJ1-1; TRBD1 matches 7 bases. Unmatched junction bases numbered 8, after V lost 6 bases and J lost 1 base. Germline V gene lookup returns CDR1 LNHDA and CDR2 SQIVND (reference sequence). The CDR3 is 15 amino acids. The CDR3 nucleotides read TGTGCCAGTAGAGCGCTGGGACAGCAGAACACTGAAGCTTTCTTT. This translates into CASRALGQQNTEAFF.

The chain joins TRBV9 to TRBJ1-1; 7 bases agree with TRBD1. The trim removed 3 bases at V and 0 bases at J, leaving 8 bases unmatched. The germline V gene encodes CDR1 SGDLS and CDR2 YYNGEE. The CDR3 has 16 amino acids. Written as DNA, the CDR3 is TGTGCCAGCAGCGCAACCGGGACAGAGATGAACACTGAAGCTTTCTTT. This codes for CASSATGTEMNTEAFF.

CDR3 sequence reads: CASSMQDYNEQFF. CDR3 nucleotides: TGTGCCAGCAGTATGCAGGATTACAATGAGCAGTTCTTC. The chain links TRBV12-3 or TRBV12-4 to TRBJ2-1; D not certain. V was clipped by 5 bases and J by 4 bases, with 9 bases between them. This CDR3 has 13 residues.

The chain couples TRBV6-5 to TRBJ1-1; D unresolved. V shed 4 bases and J shed 1 base, with 7 bases lying between them. CDR1 and CDR2 from the germline V gene are MNHEY and SVGAGI. This CDR3 comprises 13 residues. The CDR3 loop is CASSSTQNTEAFF. The DNA for the CDR3 is TGTGCCAGCAGTTCTACTCAGAACACTGAAGCTTTCTTT.

The chain recombines TRBV30 with TRBJ2-7; 9 positions match TRBD2. V lost 3 bases and J lost 4; bases outside the gene matches: 4. Germline V lookup: CDR1 GTSNPN, CDR2 SVGIG (reference sequence). The CDR3 is 13 amino acids. CDR3 DNA: TGTGCCTGGAGCGTTAGCGGGAGTTACGAGCAGTACTTC. Translation gives CAWSVSGSYEQYF.

The chain employs TRBV10-3 and TRBJ2-7, with D possibly matching TRBD1 (6 bases). There are 15 residues in the CDR3. CDR1 and CDR2 from the germline V gene are ENHRY and SYGVKD. V dropped 3 bases and J dropped 3 bases, with 15 bases sitting between them. The CDR3 DNA reads as TGTGCCATCAGTGACCCCGGACAGAGCAGCTACGAGCAGTACTTC. Translated: CAISDPGQSSYEQYF.

The chain links TRBV10-3 to TRBJ2-1; 8 positions agree with TRBD2. The CDR3 spans 19 residues. The V and J ends lost 3 bases and 5 bases, in that order; junction bases with no gene match: 18. CDR1 and CDR2 (germline): ENHRY, SYGVKD. CDR3 coding DNA: TGTGCCATCAGTGAATCCAGCGGGAGCGCAGACGGGACCGACAATGAGCAGTTCTTC. Its translation: CAISESSGSADGTDNEQFF.

The gene calls are TRBV29-1 and TRBJ2-7, with D perhaps matching TRBD2 (6 bases). Trimming removed 6 bases at V and 6 bases at J, with 15 bases between. The CDR3 is 12 residues long. Germline V CDR1 and CDR2: SQVTM, ANQGSEA. The CDR3 loop is CSVGSGGFEQYF. The CDR3 DNA reads TGCAGCGTGGGGAGTGGGGGGTTCGAGCAGTACTTC.

The chain links TRBV6-5 to TRBJ2-5; no clear D. The V gene's germline CDR1 is MNHEY and CDR2 SVGAGI. Trimming shortened V by 9 bases and J by 0 bases, and 5 bases separated the two germline ends. The CDR3 is 11 amino acids. The CDR3 sequence: CASAYQETQYF. CDR3 DNA: TGTGCCAGTGCGTACCAAGAGACCCAGTACTTC.

This clone occurred a few times. The chain recombines TRBV25-1 with TRBJ2-1, with 9 positions matching TRBD1. This CDR3 comprises 13 residues. V trimming: 6 bases; J trimming: 6 bases; junction bases outside the gene matches: 3. Germline V gives CDR1 MGHDK, CDR2 SYGVNS. CDR3 nucleotide sequence: TGTGCCAGCAGACAGGGGGCGTCCAATGAGCAGTTCTTC. Encoded protein: CASRQGASNEQFF.

The genes are TRBV7-9 and TRBJ2-5, with D unclear. Trimming removed 3 bases from V and 1 base from J, with 9 bases in between. Looked up from germline, CDR1 is SEHNR and CDR2 is FQNEAQ (reference sequence). There are 14 residues in the CDR3. CDR3 sequence (DNA): TGTGCCAGCAGCTTTGTTACAGCCCAAGAGACCCAGTACTTC. This sequence encodes CASSFVTAQETQYF.